This is a list of T cell receptor beta chains from one sample in a study of blood T cell repertoires in COVID-19. The data were produced by immunoSEQ multiplex PCR, yet TCRdb's version contains in-frame clones alone and is incomplete. Among about 180,000 clones, 80% to 90% were seen once, and the ten largest hold roughly 11%. Specimen: peripheral blood. These receptors all stem from a human donor with active or convalescent COVID-19. The donor label of this sample is uncertain. The CDR3 runs from the conserved cysteine through the conserved F or W. Each record gives: V gene, J gene, clone size, D gene, CDR3 DNA, CDR3 protein. D genes are given only for firm matches. The size entry is marked missing in some rows and otherwise reads once, few, many or a size class.

>TRBV28|TRBJ1-2|NA|NA
TGTGCCAGCAGGCTACCGGGTAACTATGGCTACACCTTC
CASRLPGNYGYTF
>TRBV11-3|TRBJ1-2|NA|NA
TGTGCCAGCAGCTTCTCGCAGGGTTCGGGTGGCTACACCTTC
CASSFSQGSGGYTF
>TRBV5-1|TRBJ2-7|once|TRBD1
TGCGCCAGCAGCTTGGGGACAGGGTACTACGAGCAGTACTTC
CASSLGTGYYEQYF
>TRBV24-1|TRBJ2-3|NA|TRBD2
TGTGCCACCAGTGCTCGACTAGCGGGGATAGATACGCAGTATTTT
CATSARLAGIDTQYF
>TRBV28|TRBJ1-1|NA|NA
TGTGCCAGCAGTAGGACAGAGAACACTGAAGCTTTCTTT
CASSRTENTEAFF
>TRBV7-3|TRBJ1-2|NA|NA
TGTGCCAGCAGCTTAGTACCAGGGAACTATGGCTACACCTTC
CASSLVPGNYGYTF
>TRBV7-7|TRBJ2-5|NA|NA
TGTGCCAGCAGCTTACAGGGCAACCGGGAGACCCAGTACTTC
CASSLQGNRETQYF
>TRBV19|TRBJ1-6|NA|TRBD1
TGTGCCGGAAGGACAGGGAACTCACCCCTCCACTTT
CAGRTGNSPLHF
>TRBV6-5|TRBJ2-5|many|NA
TGTGCCAGCAGTTACTCGGTCGGGTCGGAGACCCAGTACTTC
CASSYSVGSETQYF
>TRBV10-3|TRBJ1-2|NA|TRBD1
TGTGCCATCAGTGAGTCCGGATTAGGGACAGGATTTCCTGGCTACACCTTC
CAISESGLGTGFPGYTF
>TRBV6-2/TRBV6-3|TRBJ2-1|NA|NA
TGTGCCAGCAGTTACGTAGGAGGTGAGCAGTTCTTC
CASSYVGGEQFF
>TRBV7-9|TRBJ2-4|NA|TRBD2
TGTGCCAGCAGCTTAGGCAGGGATCGTAGCGGGAGAGGGGACATTCAGTACTTC
CASSLGRDRSGRGDIQYF
>TRBV6-6|TRBJ2-7|once|TRBD1
TGTGCCAGCAGATCAACAACGGGACAGGGGATGTACGAGCAGTACTTC
CASRSTTGQGMYEQYF
>TRBV7-3|TRBJ1-1|NA|TRBD1
TGTGCCAGCAGCCCCGGGACAGCTAACACTGAAGCTTTCTTT
CASSPGTANTEAFF
>TRBV18|TRBJ2-3|NA|TRBD2
TGTGCCAGCTCACCCAGCCTAGCGGCGGGAGATACGCAGTATTTT
CASSPSLAAGDTQYF
>TRBV11-2|TRBJ1-5|NA|NA
TGTGCCAGCAGCATAGGGGGGGTGAGCAATCAGCCCCAGCATTTT
CASSIGGVSNQPQHF
>TRBV5-6|TRBJ2-7|once|NA
TGTGCCAGCAGCTTGGAAGGGGCGACAGTCGAGCAGTACTTC
CASSLEGATVEQYF
>TRBV3-1/TRBV3-2|TRBJ2-3|NA|NA
TGTGCCAGCAGCCAAGGAGGGCCCCTCACAGATACGCAGTATTTT
CASSQGGPLTDTQYF
>TRBV9|TRBJ1-4|NA|NA
TGTGCCAGCAGCGTTGGGGCTAATAATGAAAAACTGTTTTTT
CASSVGANNEKLFF
>TRBV19|TRBJ2-2|NA|TRBD2
TGTGCCAGTAGTCTACTAGCGGGGGGCAACACCGGGGAGCTGTTTTTT
CASSLLAGGNTGELFF
>TRBV6-5|TRBJ1-2|NA|TRBD1
TGTGCCAGCAGTTACTCCCTGGACAGGGGGCTCGGCTACACCTTC
CASSYSLDRGLGYTF
>TRBV27|TRBJ2-7|NA|NA
TGTGCCAGCAGTCGTTGGGCAGGGGAGATTGAGCAGTACTTC
CASSRWAGEIEQYF
>TRBV7-2|TRBJ1-2|few|TRBD1
TGTGCCAGCAGCTCCGGACAGGCCTATGGCTACACCTTC
CASSSGQAYGYTF
>TRBV3-1/TRBV3-2|TRBJ2-3|few|TRBD2
TGTGCCAGCAGCCAAGTCTCTAGCGGGGGTATAGATACGCAGTATTTT
CASSQVSSGGIDTQYF
>TRBV2|TRBJ1-1|NA|NA
TGTGCCAGCAGTGAAAGGCAGGGTGGGGAAGCTTTCTTT
CASSERQGGEAFF
>TRBV18|TRBJ2-7|NA|NA
TGTGCCAGCTCACCGGTAGCTTCCTACGAGCAGTACTTC
CASSPVASYEQYF
>TRBV3-1/TRBV3-2|TRBJ2-1|NA|NA
TGTGCCAGCAGCCCAAGGGAGCGGGACAATGAGCAGTTCTTC
CASSPRERDNEQFF
>TRBV19|TRBJ2-2|few|NA
TGTGCCAGTAGTATAAGGAGGACCGGGGAGCTGTTTTTT
CASSIRRTGELFF
>TRBV27|TRBJ2-7|NA|NA
TGTGCCAGCAGTACGCCGGGACTGAGCTACGAGCAGTACTTC
CASSTPGLSYEQYF
>TRBV6-5|TRBJ2-1|NA|TRBD2
TGTGCCACAGCGGTCGGCGGGGGGGCCTTCAATGAGCAGTTCTTC
CATAVGGGAFNEQFF
>TRBV14|TRBJ2-5|NA|TRBD1
TGTGCCAGCAGCCAACAGACAGGGGGCGGGAAGACCCAGTACTTC
CASSQQTGGGKTQYF
>TRBV4-3|TRBJ2-7|NA|TRBD2
TGCGCCAGCAGCGCCGCGGGAGCAGGGCCAGGGCCCTACGAGCAGTACTTC
CASSAAGAGPGPYEQYF
>TRBV7-9|TRBJ1-2|NA|TRBD1
TGTGCCAGCAGCTTACAGGGGGCGGACTATGGCTACACCTTC
CASSLQGADYGYTF
>TRBV6-2/TRBV6-3|TRBJ2-7|NA|TRBD1
TGTGCCAGCAGTTACGACAGGGACGAGCAGTACTTC
CASSYDRDEQYF
>TRBV6-2/TRBV6-3|TRBJ2-7|NA|TRBD2
TGTGCCAGCAGTTACGTCGCGGCTAGCGGAAGAGGATCCTACGAGCAGTACTTC
CASSYVAASGRGSYEQYF
>TRBV2|TRBJ2-5|NA|TRBD1
TGTGCCAGCATGGATGTAGGGGGCTGGGAGACCCAGTACTTC
CASMDVGGWETQYF
>TRBV9|TRBJ2-1|NA|TRBD1
TGTGCCAGCAGCGTAGCGGGACAGGGAAACTACAATGAGCAGTTCTTC
CASSVAGQGNYNEQFF